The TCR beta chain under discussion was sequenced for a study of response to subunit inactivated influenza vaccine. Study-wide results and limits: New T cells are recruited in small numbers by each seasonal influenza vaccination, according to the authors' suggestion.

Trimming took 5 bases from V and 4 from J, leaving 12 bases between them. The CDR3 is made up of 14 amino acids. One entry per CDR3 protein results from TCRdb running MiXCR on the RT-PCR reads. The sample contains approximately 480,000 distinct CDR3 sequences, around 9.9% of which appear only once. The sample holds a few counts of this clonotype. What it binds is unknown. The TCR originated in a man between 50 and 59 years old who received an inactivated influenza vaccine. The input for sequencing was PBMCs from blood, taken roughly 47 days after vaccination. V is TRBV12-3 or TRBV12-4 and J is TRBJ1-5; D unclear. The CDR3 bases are TGTGCCAGCAGTCCCCCCGGCAGAAATCAGCCCCAGCATTTT. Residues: CASSPPGRNQPQHF.